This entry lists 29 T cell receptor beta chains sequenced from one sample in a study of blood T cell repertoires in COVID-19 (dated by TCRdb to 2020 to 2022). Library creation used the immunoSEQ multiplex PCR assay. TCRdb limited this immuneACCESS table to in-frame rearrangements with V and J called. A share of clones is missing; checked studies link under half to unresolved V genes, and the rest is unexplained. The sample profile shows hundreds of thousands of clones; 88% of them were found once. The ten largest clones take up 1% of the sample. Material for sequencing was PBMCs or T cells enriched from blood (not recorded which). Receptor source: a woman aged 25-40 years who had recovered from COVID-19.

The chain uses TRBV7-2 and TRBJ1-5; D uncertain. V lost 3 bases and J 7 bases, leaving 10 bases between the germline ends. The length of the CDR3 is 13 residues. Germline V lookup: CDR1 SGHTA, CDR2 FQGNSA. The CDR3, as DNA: TGTGCCAGCAGCTTGGAGGTGATCCAGCCCCAGCATTTT. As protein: CASSLEVIQPQHF.

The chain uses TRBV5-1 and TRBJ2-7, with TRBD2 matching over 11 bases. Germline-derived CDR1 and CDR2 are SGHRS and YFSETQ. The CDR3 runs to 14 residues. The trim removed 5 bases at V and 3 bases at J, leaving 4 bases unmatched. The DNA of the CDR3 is TGCGCCAGCAGGGCCGGGACTAGCGGCTACGAGCAGTACTTC. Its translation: CASRAGTSGYEQYF.

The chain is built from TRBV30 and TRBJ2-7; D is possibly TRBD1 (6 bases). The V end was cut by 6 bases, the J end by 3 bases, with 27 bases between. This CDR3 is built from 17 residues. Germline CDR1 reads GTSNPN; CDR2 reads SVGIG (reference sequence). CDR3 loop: CACQYYRVIYNRYEQYF. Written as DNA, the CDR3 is TGTGCCTGTCAGTACTACAGGGTAATCTATAACCGCTACGAGCAGTACTTC.

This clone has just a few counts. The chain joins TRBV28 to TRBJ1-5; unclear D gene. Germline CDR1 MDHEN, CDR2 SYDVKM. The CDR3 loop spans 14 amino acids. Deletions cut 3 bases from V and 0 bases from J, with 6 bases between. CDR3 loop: CASSLAASNQPQHF. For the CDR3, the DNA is TGTGCCAGCAGTTTGGCGGCTAGCAATCAGCCCCAGCATTTT.

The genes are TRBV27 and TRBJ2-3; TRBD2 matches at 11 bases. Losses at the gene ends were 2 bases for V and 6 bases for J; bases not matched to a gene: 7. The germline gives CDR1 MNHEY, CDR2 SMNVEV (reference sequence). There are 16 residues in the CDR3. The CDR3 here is CASSLVLAGGVDTQYF. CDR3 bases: TGTGCCAGCAGTTTAGTCCTAGCGGGAGGTGTGGATACGCAGTATTTT.

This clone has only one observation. CDR3 coding DNA: TGCGCCAGCAGCTTGGAAGGGACTAGCGGGAGTTCGGATACGCAGTATTTT. This encodes CASSLEGTSGSSDTQYF. The genes are TRBV5-1 and TRBJ2-3, with 14 bases matching TRBD2. Germline CDR1 SGHRS, CDR2 YFSETQ. The CDR3 runs 17 residues. The V gene end was trimmed by 0 bases and the J gene end by 6 bases; junction bases not matched to a gene: 6.

CDR3 nucleotides: TGTGCCAGCAGTGTTGCCACAGGGAAGTTGGAGACCCAGTACTTC. It translates to CASSVATGKLETQYF. The genes are TRBV2 and TRBJ2-5; D may be TRBD1 (6 bases). This CDR3 region has 15 residues. CDR1 is SNHLY, CDR2 FYNNEI, per germline. V lost 4 bases and J lost 5, with 17 bases in between.

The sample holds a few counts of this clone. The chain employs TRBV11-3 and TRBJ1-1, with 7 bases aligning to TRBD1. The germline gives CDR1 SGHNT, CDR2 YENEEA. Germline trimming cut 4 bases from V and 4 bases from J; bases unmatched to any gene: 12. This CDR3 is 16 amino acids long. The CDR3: CASSSGGTGLGTEAFF. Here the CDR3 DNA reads TGTGCCAGCAGCTCAGGGGGTACAGGGTTGGGCACTGAAGCTTTCTTT.

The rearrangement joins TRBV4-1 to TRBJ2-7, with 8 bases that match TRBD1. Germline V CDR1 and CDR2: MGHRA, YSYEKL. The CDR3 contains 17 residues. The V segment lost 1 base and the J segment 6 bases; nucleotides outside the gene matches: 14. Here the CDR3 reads CASSQAGPDRGRLEQYF. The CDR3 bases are TGCGCCAGCAGCCAAGCCGGTCCTGACAGGGGTCGTCTCGAGCAGTACTTC.

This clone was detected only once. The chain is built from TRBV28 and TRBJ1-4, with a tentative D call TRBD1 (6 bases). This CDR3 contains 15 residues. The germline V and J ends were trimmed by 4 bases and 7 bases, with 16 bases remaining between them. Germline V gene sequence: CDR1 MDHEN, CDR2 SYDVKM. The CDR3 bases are TGTGCCAGCAGTTCAACCCCGGGAGGGGGTGAAAAACTGTTTTTT. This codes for CASSSTPGGGEKLFF.

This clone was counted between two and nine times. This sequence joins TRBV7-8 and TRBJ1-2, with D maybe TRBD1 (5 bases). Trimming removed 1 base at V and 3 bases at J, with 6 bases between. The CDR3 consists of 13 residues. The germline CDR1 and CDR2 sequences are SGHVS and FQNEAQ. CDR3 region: CASSLGQYYGYTF. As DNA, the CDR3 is TGTGCCAGCAGCTTAGGACAGTACTATGGCTACACCTTC.

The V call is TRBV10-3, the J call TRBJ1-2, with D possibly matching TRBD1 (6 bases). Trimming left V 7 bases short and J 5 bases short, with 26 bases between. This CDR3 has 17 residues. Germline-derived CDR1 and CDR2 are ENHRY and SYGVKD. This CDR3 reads CAINVRDTVNSDYGYTF. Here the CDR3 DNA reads TGTGCCATCAATGTGAGGGACACGGTAAACAGCGATTATGGCTACACCTTC.

The CDR3 region has the DNA TGTGCCAGCAGCGGCCACATGGGACTAGCGGCGAACACCGGGGAGCTGTTTTTT. It codes for CASSGHMGLAANTGELFF. V usage is TRBV7-2 and J usage is TRBJ2-2, with TRBD2 matching over 11 bases. This CDR3 spans 18 amino acids. With 5 bases clipped from V and 0 bases from J, the junction kept 8 bases outside the gene matches. The V gene's germline CDR1 is SGHTA and CDR2 FQGNSA. The complete variable domain, with remaining parts taken from reference TRBV7-2 and TRBJ2-2, reads GAGVSQSPSNKVTEKGKDVELRCDPISGHTALYWYRQSLGQGLEFLIYFQGNSAPDKSGLPSDRFSAERTGGSVSTLTIQRTQQEDSAVYLCASSGHMGLAANTGELFFGEGSRLTVL.

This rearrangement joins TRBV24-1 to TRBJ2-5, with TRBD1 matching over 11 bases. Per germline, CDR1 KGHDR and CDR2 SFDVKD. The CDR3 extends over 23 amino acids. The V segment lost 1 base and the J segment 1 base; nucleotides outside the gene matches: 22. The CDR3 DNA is TGTGCCACCAGTGATTTTGGTTCGTCGGCCCGTCGGGACAGGGGGATCGGCCAAGAGACCCAGTACTTC. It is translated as CATSDFGSSARRDRGIGQETQYF.

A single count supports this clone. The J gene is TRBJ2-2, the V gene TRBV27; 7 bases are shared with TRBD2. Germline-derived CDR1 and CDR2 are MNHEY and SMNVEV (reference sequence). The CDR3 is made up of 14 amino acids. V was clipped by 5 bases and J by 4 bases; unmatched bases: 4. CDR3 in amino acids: CASSRLAVTGELFF. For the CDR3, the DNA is TGTGCCAGCAGTCGGCTAGCGGTCACCGGGGAGCTGTTTTTT.

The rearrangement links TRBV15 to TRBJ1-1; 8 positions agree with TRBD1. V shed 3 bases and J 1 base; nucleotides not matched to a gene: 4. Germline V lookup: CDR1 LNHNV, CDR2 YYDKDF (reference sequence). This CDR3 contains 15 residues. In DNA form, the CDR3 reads TGTGCCACCAGCAGGTACAGGGGGGGGAACACTGAAGCTTTCTTT. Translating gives CATSRYRGGNTEAFF.

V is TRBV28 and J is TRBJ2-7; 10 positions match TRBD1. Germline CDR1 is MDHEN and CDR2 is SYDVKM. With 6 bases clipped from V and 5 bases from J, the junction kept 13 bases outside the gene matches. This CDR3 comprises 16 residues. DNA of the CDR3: TGTGCCAGCAGGCCCGGGACAGGGGTCAATCGGCACGAGCAGTACTTC. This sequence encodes CASRPGTGVNRHEQYF. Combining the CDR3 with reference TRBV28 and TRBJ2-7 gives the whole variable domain DVKVTQSSRYLVKRTGEKVFLECVQDMDHENMFWYRQDPGLGLRLIYFSYDVKMKEKGDIPEGYSVSREKKERFSLILESASTNQTSMYLCASRPGTGVNRHEQYFGPGTRLTVT.

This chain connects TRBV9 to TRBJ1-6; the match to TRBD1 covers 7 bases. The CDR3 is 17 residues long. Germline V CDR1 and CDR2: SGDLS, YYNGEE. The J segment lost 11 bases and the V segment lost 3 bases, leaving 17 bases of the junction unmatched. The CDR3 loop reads CASSEGNRGSGSAPLHF. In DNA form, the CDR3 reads TGTGCCAGCAGCGAGGGTAACAGGGGTTCTGGCTCAGCACCCCTCCACTTT.

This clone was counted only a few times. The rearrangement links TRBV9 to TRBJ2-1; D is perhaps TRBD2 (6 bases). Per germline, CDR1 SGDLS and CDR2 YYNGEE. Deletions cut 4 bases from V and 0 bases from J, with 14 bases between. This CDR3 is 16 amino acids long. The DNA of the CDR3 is TGTGCCAGCAGCCGTCGTACTAGCCTCTCCTACAATGAGCAGTTCTTC. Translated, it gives CASSRRTSLSYNEQFF.

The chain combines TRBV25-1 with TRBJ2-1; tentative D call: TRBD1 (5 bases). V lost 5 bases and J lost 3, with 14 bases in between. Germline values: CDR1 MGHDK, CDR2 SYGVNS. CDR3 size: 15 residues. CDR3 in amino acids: CASSFREPGYNEQFF. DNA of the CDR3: TGTGCCAGCAGTTTCAGGGAACCCGGCTACAATGAGCAGTTCTTC.

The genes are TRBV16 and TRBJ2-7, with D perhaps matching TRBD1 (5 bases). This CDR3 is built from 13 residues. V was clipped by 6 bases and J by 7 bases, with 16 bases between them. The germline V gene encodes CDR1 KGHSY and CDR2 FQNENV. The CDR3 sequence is CASSSQVGWEQYF. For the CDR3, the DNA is TGTGCCAGCAGTTCACAGGTTGGGTGGGAGCAGTACTTC.

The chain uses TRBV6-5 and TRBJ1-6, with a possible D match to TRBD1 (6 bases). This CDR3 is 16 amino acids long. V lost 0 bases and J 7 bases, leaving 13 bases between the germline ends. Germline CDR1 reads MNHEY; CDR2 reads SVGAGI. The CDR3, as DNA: TGTGCCAGCAGTTACTCCTCTCTCGGACAGAATTCACCCCTCCACTTT. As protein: CASSYSSLGQNSPLHF.

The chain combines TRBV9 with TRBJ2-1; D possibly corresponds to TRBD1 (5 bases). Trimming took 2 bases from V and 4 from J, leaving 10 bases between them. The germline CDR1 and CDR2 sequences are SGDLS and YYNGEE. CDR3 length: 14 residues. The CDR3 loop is CASSVGRVYNEQFF. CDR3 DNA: TGTGCCAGCAGCGTTGGCAGGGTTTACAATGAGCAGTTCTTC.

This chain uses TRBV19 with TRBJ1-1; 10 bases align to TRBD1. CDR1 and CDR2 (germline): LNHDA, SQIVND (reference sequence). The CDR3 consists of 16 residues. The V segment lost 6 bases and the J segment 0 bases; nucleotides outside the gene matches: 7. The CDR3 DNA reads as TGTGCCAGTAGGTACCGGGACAGGGGCATGAACACTGAAGCTTTCTTT. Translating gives CASRYRDRGMNTEAFF.

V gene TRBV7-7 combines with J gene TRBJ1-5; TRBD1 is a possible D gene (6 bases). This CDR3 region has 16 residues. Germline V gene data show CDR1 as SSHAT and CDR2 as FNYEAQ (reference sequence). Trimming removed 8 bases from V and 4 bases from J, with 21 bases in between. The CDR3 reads CASRLIPGVGNQPQHF. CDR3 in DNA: TGTGCCAGCCGTCTCATTCCAGGGGTGGGTAATCAGCCCCAGCATTTT.

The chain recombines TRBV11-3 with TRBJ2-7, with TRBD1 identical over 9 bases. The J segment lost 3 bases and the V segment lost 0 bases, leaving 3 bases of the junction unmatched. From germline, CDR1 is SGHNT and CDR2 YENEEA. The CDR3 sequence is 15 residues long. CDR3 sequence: CASSLDRDRVYEQYF. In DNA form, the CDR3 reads TGTGCCAGCAGCTTAGATCGGGACAGGGTCTACGAGCAGTACTTC.

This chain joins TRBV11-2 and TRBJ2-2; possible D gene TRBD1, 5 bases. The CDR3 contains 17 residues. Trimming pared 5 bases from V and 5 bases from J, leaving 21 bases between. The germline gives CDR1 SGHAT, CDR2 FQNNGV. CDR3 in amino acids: CASSARRGFPGTGELFF. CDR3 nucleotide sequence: TGTGCCAGCAGCGCTAGGCGAGGTTTCCCAGGGACCGGGGAGCTGTTTTTT.

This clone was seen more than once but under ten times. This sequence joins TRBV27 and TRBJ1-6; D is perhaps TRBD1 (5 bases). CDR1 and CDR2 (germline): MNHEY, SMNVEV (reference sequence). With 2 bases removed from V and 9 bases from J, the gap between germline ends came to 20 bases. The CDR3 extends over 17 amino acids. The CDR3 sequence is CASSLGSGTSPSSPLHF. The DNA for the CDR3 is TGTGCCAGCAGTTTAGGGTCGGGGACTTCCCCTAGTTCACCCCTCCACTTT.

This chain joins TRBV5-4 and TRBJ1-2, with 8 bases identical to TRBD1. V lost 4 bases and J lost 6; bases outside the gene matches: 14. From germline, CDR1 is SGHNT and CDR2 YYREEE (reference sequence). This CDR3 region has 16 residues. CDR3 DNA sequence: TGTGCCAGCAGCCAATTGGTAGGATCAGGGGGCGATGGCTACACCTTC. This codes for CASSQLVGSGGDGYTF.